The sequence of this TCR beta chain was determined in a study of human T cells and chemical hapten exposure (dated by TCRdb to 2020 to 2022). Regarding the research as a whole: For sensitization, 2% DPC in acetone was applied to a roughly 2 cm by roughly 2 cm area of upper inner arm skin. Throughout the study period of around 25 weeks, patients also received therapeutic DPC doses to the scalp every week. Patch testing was performed on the upper back with Finn chambers containing 0.01% DPC, and the patch tests were scored after 6 days according to International Contact Dermatitis Research Group standards. The patient cohort, mostly female, included alopecia areata with under or over 50% scalp involvement, alopecia totalis and alopecia universalis. Libraries were pooled for sequencing, and variation in per-sample TCR yields was attributed mainly to small differences in library volumes within the pool. In alopecia patients, the study followed how the peripheral blood TCR repertoire changed in vivo over primary and secondary sensitization to diphenylcyclopropenone (DPC), a hapten. Blood samples were taken from patients before sensitization (week 0) and at 2, 6 and about 24 weeks after DPC sensitization. Blood for TCR sequencing was provided by twenty-nine alopecia patients at one to four time points (pre-sensitization, 2, 6 and 24 weeks).

CDR1 and CDR2 are read off the germline V gene as SQVTM and ANQGSEA. The cysteine opens and the phenylalanine closes a CDR3 of 15 amino acids. The sequence is cut down to CDR3 DNA, 45 bases in frame from base 1. Trimming costs V 5 bases and J 3 bases, and their ends lie 19 bases apart. Sample time point, as interpreted from the label and publication: patch test 2, 6 weeks after DPC sensitization. This specimen's treatment or condition label, interpreted: therapeutic diphenylcyclopropenone sensitization with weekly scalp DPC. At every patch-test visit, the blood draw took place before the patch test was put on. Patients were eligible if aged 18 to 70, diagnosed with alopecia and judged suitable for DPC therapy, and pregnant patients were excluded. Total RNA was isolated from unfractionated whole blood collected in Tempus Blood RNA tubes. The library relied on RACE. The run used a NextSeq 500. Library preparation attached unique molecular identifiers to individual cDNA molecules for quantitative, reproducible TCR counting. Each blood RNA sample was used to sequence both TCR alpha and TCR beta chains. Under the source paper's analysis protocol: Samples had a median of about 96,000 TCRs, with a range from roughly 20,000 to 690,600. The Decombinator software suite was used to annotate the V, J and CDR3 of the TCR reads. Every sample was subsampled to the same number of TCRs (28,000) for the PS versus PT1 abundance plots. TCRs were defined as expanded if absent before sensitization and observed at least eight times at the 2-week time point. TCRdb redid the processing of the public reads, applying fastp at Q25 and MiXCR, and retained in-frame beta chains. Duplicate CDR3 protein sequences are folded into a single record with the most common DNA and genes. Here the V and J calls rest on TCRdb's processing, not on the authors' analysis. The sample table shows about 140,000 distinct CDR3 sequences, and about 10% are seen once. 1.3% to 1.5% of the sample is taken by the ten largest.

The research as a whole found: Patch test score correlated positively with the number of PT1 expanded TCRs, reaching significance at thresholds 8, 16 and 32 but not at 4. Alopecia, a presumed autoimmune disease, was present in all patients, so the immune response of the patients might differ from that of healthy individuals. The number of TCRs above 1 in 1000 frequency did not change with DPC sensitization; there was no evidence of global repertoire structure alterations. Repeated subsampling changed both the strength of the expansion versus patch-test correlation and the threshold at which that correlation became significant. Compared with pre-sensitization or healthy control sets, expanded TCRs formed significantly more large CDR3 similarity clusters, which is consistent with antigen-driven responses.

On this clonotype: Its antigen is currently not known. No base quality information exists; no much larger clone differs at one position.

The source of this sequence is a woman aged 50 to 65 with alopecia areata. Some clones in this sample may be carry-over from other donors' samples. The sequence joins TRBV29-1 to TRBJ1-1; TRBD1 is possibly the D segment (6 matching bases). The specimen comprised whole blood, sampled in connection with sensitization to the hapten diphenylcyclopropenone (DPC). The DNA reads as follows: TGCAGCGTTCTCAGGAGGGGGGCGGAGGACACTGAAGCTTTCTTT. This yields the protein CSVLRRGAEDTEAFF.